This is a list of T cell receptor beta chains from one sample in a study of OX40 agonist ivuxolimab in advanced cancers. This table comes from immunoSEQ multiplex PCR, and its TCRdb copy is limited to in-frame clones, with some not included. The sample yields approximately 65,000 clones, roughly 90% seen once. This sample comprised CD4+ or CD8+ T cells sorted from blood, obtained in a trial of the OX40 agonist ivuxolimab. These receptors came from an adult with an advanced solid tumor such as melanoma, head and neck, liver or kidney cancer. Both conserved end residues are part of each CDR3. Fields, in order: clone size, J gene, D gene, V gene, CDR3 DNA, CDR3 protein. A D gene is named only where the DNA matches it firmly. Clone size is not always given. Where it is, it says once, few, many or a class for expanded clones.

clone size: NA
J gene: TRBJ2-7
D gene: NA
V gene: TRBV13
CDR3 DNA: TGTGCCAGCAGCTTAGCCGACAGAGGCTACGAGCAGTACTTC
CDR3 protein: CASSLADRGYEQYF

clone size: NA
J gene: TRBJ2-5
D gene: TRBD2
V gene: TRBV18
CDR3 DNA: TGTGCCAGCTCACCGCTACCGGGACTAGCGGGCCAAGAGACCCAGTACTTC
CDR3 protein: CASSPLPGLAGQETQYF

clone size: NA
J gene: TRBJ2-7
D gene: NA
V gene: TRBV12-5
CDR3 DNA: TGTGCTAGTGGTTTGGTACCCGGGCCGTCCATATCCTACGAGCAGTACTTC
CDR3 protein: CASGLVPGPSISYEQYF

clone size: NA
J gene: TRBJ2-7
D gene: NA
V gene: TRBV5-8
CDR3 DNA: TGTGCCAGCAGCCCCGAAGGGCTATACGAGCAGTACTTC
CDR3 protein: CASSPEGLYEQYF

clone size: NA
J gene: TRBJ1-2
D gene: NA
V gene: TRBV5-1
CDR3 DNA: TGCGCCAGCAGCTTTGAGGGTAGGGCCTATGGCTACACCTTC
CDR3 protein: CASSFEGRAYGYTF

clone size: NA
J gene: TRBJ1-6
D gene: TRBD1
V gene: TRBV7-9
CDR3 DNA: TGTGCCAGCAGCTTAGGAGGTGGGACAGGGCATAATTCACCCCTCCACTTT
CDR3 protein: CASSLGGGTGHNSPLHF

clone size: few
J gene: TRBJ2-1
D gene: TRBD2
V gene: TRBV6-1
CDR3 DNA: TGTGCCAGCAGTGAAGGCACACCGGGACTAGCGGGAGCTCGCAATGAGCAGTTCTTC
CDR3 protein: CASSEGTPGLAGARNEQFF

clone size: NA
J gene: TRBJ2-2
D gene: NA
V gene: TRBV6-6
CDR3 DNA: TGTGCCAGCAGTGGACAGAGGAACACCGGGGAGCTGTTTTTT
CDR3 protein: CASSGQRNTGELFF

clone size: NA
J gene: TRBJ2-1
D gene: TRBD2
V gene: TRBV27
CDR3 DNA: TGTGCCAGCAAGTGGACTAGCGGAAACAATGAGCAGTTCTTC
CDR3 protein: CASKWTSGNNEQFF

clone size: NA
J gene: TRBJ2-1
D gene: NA
V gene: TRBV30
CDR3 DNA: TGTGCCTGGAGTGTCCTAGCCTCCTACAATGAGCAGTTCTTC
CDR3 protein: CAWSVLASYNEQFF

clone size: NA
J gene: TRBJ2-7
D gene: TRBD2
V gene: TRBV6-5
CDR3 DNA: TGTGCCAGCAGGCCTAGCGGGGGATACTACGAGCAGTACTTC
CDR3 protein: CASRPSGGYYEQYF

clone size: once
J gene: TRBJ2-7
D gene: NA
V gene: TRBV11-3
CDR3 DNA: TGTGCCAGCAGCACCGGGCGATCCTACGAGCAGTACTTC
CDR3 protein: CASSTGRSYEQYF

clone size: NA
J gene: TRBJ2-5
D gene: TRBD2
V gene: TRBV4-1
CDR3 DNA: TGCGCCAGCAGCCTTAGCGGGGGTACGGAGACCCAGTACTTC
CDR3 protein: CASSLSGGTETQYF

clone size: few
J gene: TRBJ1-1
D gene: NA
V gene: TRBV9
CDR3 DNA: TGTGCCAGCACCTCGGCAGGGGTCGGCGCTGAAGCTTTCTTT
CDR3 protein: CASTSAGVGAEAFF

clone size: NA
J gene: TRBJ2-6
D gene: NA
V gene: TRBV6-5
CDR3 DNA: TGTGCCAGCAGATTTATCTCTGGGGCCAACGTCCTGACTTTC
CDR3 protein: CASRFISGANVLTF

clone size: NA
J gene: TRBJ2-1
D gene: TRBD2
V gene: TRBV15
CDR3 DNA: TGTGCCACCAGCAGAGATCGGGGGGTCTACAATGAGCAGTTCTTC
CDR3 protein: CATSRDRGVYNEQFF

clone size: NA
J gene: TRBJ1-1
D gene: TRBD1
V gene: TRBV27
CDR3 DNA: TGTGCCAGCAGTTTAGATTCCGGCAGGGGGGCGAACACTGAAGCTTTCTTT
CDR3 protein: CASSLDSGRGANTEAFF

clone size: NA
J gene: TRBJ2-3
D gene: NA
V gene: TRBV14
CDR3 DNA: TGTGCCAGCAGCCCGAGTGGGCCAGATACGCAGTATTTT
CDR3 protein: CASSPSGPDTQYF

clone size: NA
J gene: TRBJ1-5
D gene: NA
V gene: TRBV27
CDR3 DNA: TGTGCCAGCAGTTTATCTCCAGCCCTCAATCAGCCCCAGCATTTT
CDR3 protein: CASSLSPALNQPQHF

clone size: NA
J gene: TRBJ2-2
D gene: TRBD1
V gene: TRBV11-2
CDR3 DNA: TGTGCCAGCAGCTCAACTAGGACAGGCGGGGAGCTGTTTTTT
CDR3 protein: CASSSTRTGGELFF

clone size: NA
J gene: TRBJ2-7
D gene: NA
V gene: TRBV29-1
CDR3 DNA: TGCAGCGTTGAATTAGCCCGGGGAGGGGGTCAGTACTTC
CDR3 protein: CSVELARGGGQYF

clone size: NA
J gene: TRBJ2-7
D gene: TRBD1
V gene: TRBV7-6
CDR3 DNA: TGTGCCAGCAGCCAAGGGACAGATTACGAGCAGTACTTC
CDR3 protein: CASSQGTDYEQYF

clone size: NA
J gene: TRBJ2-2
D gene: NA
V gene: TRBV30
CDR3 DNA: TGTGCCTGGAGTGTCCAAAACACCGGGGAGCTGTTTTTT
CDR3 protein: CAWSVQNTGELFF

clone size: NA
J gene: TRBJ1-1
D gene: TRBD1
V gene: TRBV10-3
CDR3 DNA: TGTGCCATCAGGATTGACAGGGTTTCCGCTGAAGCTTTCTTT
CDR3 protein: CAIRIDRVSAEAFF

clone size: once
J gene: TRBJ2-5
D gene: TRBD2
V gene: TRBV6-1
CDR3 DNA: TGTGCCAGCAGTGTTTCTAGCGGGGGGGTGGAGACCCAGTACTTC
CDR3 protein: CASSVSSGGVETQYF